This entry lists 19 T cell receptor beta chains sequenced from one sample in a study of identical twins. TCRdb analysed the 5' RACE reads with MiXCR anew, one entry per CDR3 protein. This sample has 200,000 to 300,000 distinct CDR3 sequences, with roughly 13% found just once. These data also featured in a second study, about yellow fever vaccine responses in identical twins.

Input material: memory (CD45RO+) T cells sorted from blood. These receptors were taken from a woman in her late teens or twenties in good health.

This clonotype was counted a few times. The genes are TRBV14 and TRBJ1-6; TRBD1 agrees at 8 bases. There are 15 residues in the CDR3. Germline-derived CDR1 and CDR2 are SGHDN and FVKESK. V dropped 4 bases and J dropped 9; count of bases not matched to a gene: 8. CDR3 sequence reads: CASSPLRQGFSPLHF. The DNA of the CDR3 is TGTGCCAGCAGCCCCCTGAGACAGGGGTTTTCACCCCTCCACTTT. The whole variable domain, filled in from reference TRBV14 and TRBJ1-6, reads EAGVTQFPSHSVIEKGQTVTLRCDPISGHDNLYWYRRVMGKEIKFLLHFVKESKQDESGMPNNRFLAERTGGTYSTLKVQPAELEDSGVYFCASSPLRQGFSPLHFGNGTRLTVT.

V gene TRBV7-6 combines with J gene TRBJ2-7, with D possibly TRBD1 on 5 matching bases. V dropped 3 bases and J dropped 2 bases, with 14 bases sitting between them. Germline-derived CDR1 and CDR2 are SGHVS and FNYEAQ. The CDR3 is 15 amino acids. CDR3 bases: TGTGCCAGCAGCTTGGGGCCCTCCCTCACCTACGAGCAGTACTTC. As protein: CASSLGPSLTYEQYF.

For the CDR3, the DNA is TGTGCCAGCAGTTACTCGCTCGGGGAGAATGAGCAGTTCTTC. This encodes CASSYSLGENEQFF. The chain joins TRBV6-5 to TRBJ2-1; tentative D call: TRBD2 (5 bases). Trimming took off 0 bases at V and 7 bases at J, with 10 bases between the two ends. The germline V gene encodes CDR1 MNHEY and CDR2 SVGAGI. This CDR3 spans 14 amino acids.

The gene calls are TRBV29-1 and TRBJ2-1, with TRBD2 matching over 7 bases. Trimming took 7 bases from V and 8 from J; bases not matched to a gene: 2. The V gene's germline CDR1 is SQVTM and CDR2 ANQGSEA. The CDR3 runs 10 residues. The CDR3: CSARGDEQFF. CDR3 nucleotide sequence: TGCAGCGCCCGGGGGGATGAGCAGTTCTTC.

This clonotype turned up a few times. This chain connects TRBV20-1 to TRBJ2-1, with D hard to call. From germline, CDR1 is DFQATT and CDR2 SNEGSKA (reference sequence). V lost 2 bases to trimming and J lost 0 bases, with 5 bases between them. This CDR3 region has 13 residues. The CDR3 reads CSARWGSYNEQFF. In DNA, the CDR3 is TGCAGTGCTAGATGGGGCTCCTACAATGAGCAGTTCTTC.

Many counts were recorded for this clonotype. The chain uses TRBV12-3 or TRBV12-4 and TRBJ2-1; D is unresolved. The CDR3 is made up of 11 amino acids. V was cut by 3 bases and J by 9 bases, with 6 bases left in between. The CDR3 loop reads CASSLKIEQFF. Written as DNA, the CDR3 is TGTGCCAGCAGTTTGAAGATTGAGCAGTTCTTC.

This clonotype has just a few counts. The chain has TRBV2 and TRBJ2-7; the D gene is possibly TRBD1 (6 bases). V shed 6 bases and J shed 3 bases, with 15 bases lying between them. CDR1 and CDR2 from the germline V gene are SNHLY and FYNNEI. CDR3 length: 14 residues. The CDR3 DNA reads TGTGCCAGCAGGCTGGACAGTGCCGTCTACGAGCAGTACTTC. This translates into CASRLDSAVYEQYF.

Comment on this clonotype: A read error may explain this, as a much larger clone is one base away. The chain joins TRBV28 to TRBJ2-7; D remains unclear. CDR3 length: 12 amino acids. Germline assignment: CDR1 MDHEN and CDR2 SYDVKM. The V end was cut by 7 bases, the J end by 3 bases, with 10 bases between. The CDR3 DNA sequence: TGTGCCAGCAAGGGCGTTCACTACGAGCAGTACTTC. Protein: CASKGVHYEQYF.

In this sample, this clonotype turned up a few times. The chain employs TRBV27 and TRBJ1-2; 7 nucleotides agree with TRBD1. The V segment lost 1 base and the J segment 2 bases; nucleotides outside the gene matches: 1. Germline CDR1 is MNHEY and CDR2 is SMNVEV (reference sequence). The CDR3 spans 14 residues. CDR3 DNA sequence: TGTGCCAGCAGTTTATTGGGACAGAACTATGGCTACACCTTC. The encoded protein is CASSLLGQNYGYTF.

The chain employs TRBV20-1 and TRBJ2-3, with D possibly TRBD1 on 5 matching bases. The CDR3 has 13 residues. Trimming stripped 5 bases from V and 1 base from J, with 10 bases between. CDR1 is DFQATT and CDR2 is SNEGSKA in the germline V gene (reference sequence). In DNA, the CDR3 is TGCAGTGCTCGACAGACTGGCACAGATACGCAGTATTTT. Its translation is CSARQTGTDTQYF.

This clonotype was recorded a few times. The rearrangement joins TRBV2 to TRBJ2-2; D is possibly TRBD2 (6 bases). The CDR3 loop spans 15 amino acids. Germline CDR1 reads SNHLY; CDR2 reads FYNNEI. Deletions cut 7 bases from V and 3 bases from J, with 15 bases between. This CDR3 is CASIPREFDTGELFF. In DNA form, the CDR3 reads TGTGCCAGCATCCCCCGGGAGTTTGACACCGGGGAGCTGTTTTTT.

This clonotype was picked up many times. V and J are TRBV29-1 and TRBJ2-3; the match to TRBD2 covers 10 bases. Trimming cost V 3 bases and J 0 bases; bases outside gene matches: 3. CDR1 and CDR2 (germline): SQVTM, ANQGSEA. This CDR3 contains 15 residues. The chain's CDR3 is CSVDALAGSTDTQYF. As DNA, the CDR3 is TGCAGCGTTGATGCACTAGCGGGGAGCACAGATACGCAGTATTTT.

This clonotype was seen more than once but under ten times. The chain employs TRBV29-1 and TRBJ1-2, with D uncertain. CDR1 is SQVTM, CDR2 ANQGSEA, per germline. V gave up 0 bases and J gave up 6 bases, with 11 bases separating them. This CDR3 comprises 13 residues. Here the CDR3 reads CSVEDWGEDGYTF. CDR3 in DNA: TGCAGCGTTGAAGATTGGGGAGAAGATGGCTACACCTTC.

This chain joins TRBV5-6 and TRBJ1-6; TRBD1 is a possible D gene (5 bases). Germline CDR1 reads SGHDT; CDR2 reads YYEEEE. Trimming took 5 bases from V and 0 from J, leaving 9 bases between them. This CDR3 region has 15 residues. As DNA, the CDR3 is TGTGCCAGCAGGGCAGGGAGCTCCTATAATTCACCCCTCCACTTT. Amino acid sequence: CASRAGSSYNSPLHF.

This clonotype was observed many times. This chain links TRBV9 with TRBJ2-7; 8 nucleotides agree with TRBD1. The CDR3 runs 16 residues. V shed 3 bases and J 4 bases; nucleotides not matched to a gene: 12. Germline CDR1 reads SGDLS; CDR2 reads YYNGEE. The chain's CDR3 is CASSEGFGQGLYEQYF. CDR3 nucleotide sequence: TGTGCCAGCAGCGAGGGTTTCGGACAGGGTCTTTACGAGCAGTACTTC.

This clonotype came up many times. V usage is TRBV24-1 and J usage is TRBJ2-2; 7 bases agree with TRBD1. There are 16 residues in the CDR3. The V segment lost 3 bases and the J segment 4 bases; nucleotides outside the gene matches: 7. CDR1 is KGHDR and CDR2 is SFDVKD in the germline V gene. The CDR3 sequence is CATSDNRGRSTGELFF. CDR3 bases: TGTGCCACCAGTGATAATAGGGGGCGAAGCACCGGGGAGCTGTTTTTT.

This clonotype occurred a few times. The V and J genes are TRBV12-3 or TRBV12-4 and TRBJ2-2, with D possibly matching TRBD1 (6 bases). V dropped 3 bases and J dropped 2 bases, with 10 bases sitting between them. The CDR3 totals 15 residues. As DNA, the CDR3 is TGTGCCAGCAGTTTGGACAGTTCAAACACCGGGGAGCTGTTTTTT. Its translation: CASSLDSSNTGELFF.

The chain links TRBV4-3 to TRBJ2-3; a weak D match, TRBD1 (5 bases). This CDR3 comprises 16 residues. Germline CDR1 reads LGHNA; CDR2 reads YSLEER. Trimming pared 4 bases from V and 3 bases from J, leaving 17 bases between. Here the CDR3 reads CASSRGSQGLTDTQYF. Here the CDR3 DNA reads TGCGCCAGCAGCCGGGGCTCTCAGGGTTTGACAGATACGCAGTATTTT.

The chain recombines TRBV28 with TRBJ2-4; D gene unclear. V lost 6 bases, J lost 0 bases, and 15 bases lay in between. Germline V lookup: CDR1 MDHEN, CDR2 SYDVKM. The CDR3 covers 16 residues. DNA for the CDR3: TGTGCCAGCAGCTCAAACCTCTTAACAGCCAAAAACATTCAGTACTTC. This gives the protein CASSSNLLTAKNIQYF.